This T cell receptor (beta chain) was found in a study of Ad26.COV2.S vaccination and SARS-CoV-2 variants. Findings of the study overall: Relative to placebo recipients, vaccine recipients exhibited elevated spike-specific TCR breadth.

On this clone itself: Its antigen remains unknown.

Trimming shortened V by 5 bases and J by 3 bases, and 13 bases separated the two germline ends. From germline, CDR1 is SEHNR and CDR2 FQNEAQ (reference sequence). The CDR3 runs to 14 residues. Libraries were prepared by immunoSEQ multiplex PCR; TCRdb keeps only in-frame clonotypes and omits some of them. The sample records 430,000 or so clones, roughly 89% being singletons. Treatment noted: around 19 received Ad26.COV2.S at low or high dose, single or two shots; several received placebo; per-sample allocation not given. Specimens were obtained on day 63 following the first vaccine or placebo injection.

This sequence originates from a person between 18 and 59 years old who received the Ad26.COV2.S COVID-19 vaccine or a placebo. The sample in question was peripheral blood, obtained in a trial of Ad26.COV2.S vaccine versus placebo. This chain joins TRBV7-9 and TRBJ1-1; weak D call: TRBD1 (5 bases). CDR3 residues: CASSKRSGDTEAFF. In DNA form, the CDR3 reads TGTGCCAGCAGCAAAAGGTCGGGGGACACTGAAGCTTTCTTT.